A single sample gave rise to the 4 T cell receptor beta chains below, sequenced in a study of T cell responses to AZD1222 COVID-19 vaccine. TCRdb's copy holds only in-frame clones and misses some; the assay was immunoSEQ multiplex PCR. The sample includes about 140,000 clones, roughly 90% of them seen just once. The sample in question was peripheral blood, obtained on day 0 of AZD1222 vaccination. The receptors come from an adult in good health.

This chain uses TRBV11-2 with TRBJ1-5; TRBD1 is a possible D gene (6 bases). Trimming cost V 2 bases and J 2 bases, with 10 bases left between them. The CDR3 runs to 15 residues. Germline CDR1 SGHAT, CDR2 FQNNGV. The CDR3 DNA reads TGTGCCAGCAGCTTATTGACAGGACGCAATCAGCCCCAGCATTTT. Translated: CASSLLTGRNQPQHF.

This chain joins TRBV11-2 and TRBJ1-1, with unresolved D. Per the germline V gene, CDR1 is SGHAT and CDR2 is FQNNGV. The CDR3 is made up of 14 amino acids. V was clipped by 5 bases and J by 1 base, with 11 bases between them. The CDR3 loop is CASSRERGNTEAFF. The CDR3 DNA reads as TGTGCCAGCAGCCGAGAACGGGGGAACACTGAAGCTTTCTTT.

V and J are TRBV7-2 and TRBJ1-2; D gene ambiguous. Trimming left V 2 bases short and J 8 bases short, with 21 bases between. This CDR3 contains 16 residues. The germline V gene encodes CDR1 SGHTA and CDR2 FQGNSA. The CDR3 bases are TGTGCCAGCAGCTTAAAACGAAGTTTCATCTTAGGCGGCTACACCTTC. Its translation: CASSLKRSFILGGYTF.

The V call is TRBV14, the J call TRBJ2-7; D remains unclear. Germline CDR1 reads SGHDN; CDR2 reads FVKESK. The CDR3 length is 11 residues. Between the trimmed V and J ends, which lost 4 bases and 6 bases, there was a span of 7 bases. CDR3 amino acids: CASSLASEQYF. In nucleotides, the CDR3 is TGTGCCAGCAGCCTAGCCTCCGAGCAGTACTTC.